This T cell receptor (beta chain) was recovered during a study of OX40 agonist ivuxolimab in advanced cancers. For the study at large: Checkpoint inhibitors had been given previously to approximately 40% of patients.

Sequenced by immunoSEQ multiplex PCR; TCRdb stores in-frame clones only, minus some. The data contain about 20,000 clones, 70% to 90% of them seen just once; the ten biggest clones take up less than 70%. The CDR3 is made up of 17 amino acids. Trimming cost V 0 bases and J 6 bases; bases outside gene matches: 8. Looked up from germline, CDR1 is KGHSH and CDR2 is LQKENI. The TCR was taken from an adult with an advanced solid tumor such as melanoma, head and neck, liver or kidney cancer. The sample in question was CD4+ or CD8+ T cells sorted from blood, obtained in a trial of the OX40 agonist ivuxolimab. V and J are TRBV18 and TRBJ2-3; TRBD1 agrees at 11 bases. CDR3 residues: CASSPPDRGPLDDTQYF. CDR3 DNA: TGTGCCAGCTCACCACCGGACAGGGGGCCTCTTGACGATACGCAGTATTTT. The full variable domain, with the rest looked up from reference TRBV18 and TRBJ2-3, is NAGVMQNPRHLVRRRGQEARLRCSPMKGHSHVYWYRQLPEEGLKFMVYLQKENIIDESGMPKERFSAEFPKEGPSILRIQQVVRGDSAAYFCASSPPDRGPLDDTQYFGPGTRLTVL.